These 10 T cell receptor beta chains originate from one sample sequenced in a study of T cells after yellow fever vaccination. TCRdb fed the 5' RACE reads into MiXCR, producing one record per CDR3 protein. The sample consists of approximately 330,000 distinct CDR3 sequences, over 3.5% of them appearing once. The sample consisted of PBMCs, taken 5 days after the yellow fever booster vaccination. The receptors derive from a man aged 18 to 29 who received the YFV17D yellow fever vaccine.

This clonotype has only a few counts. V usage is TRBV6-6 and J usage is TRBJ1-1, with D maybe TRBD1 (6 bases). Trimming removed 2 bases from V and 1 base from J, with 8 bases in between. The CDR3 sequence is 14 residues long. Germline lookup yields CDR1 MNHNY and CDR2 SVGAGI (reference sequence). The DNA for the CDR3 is TGTGCCAGCAGTTACCGGGGGCCGAACACTGAAGCTTTCTTT. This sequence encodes CASSYRGPNTEAFF.

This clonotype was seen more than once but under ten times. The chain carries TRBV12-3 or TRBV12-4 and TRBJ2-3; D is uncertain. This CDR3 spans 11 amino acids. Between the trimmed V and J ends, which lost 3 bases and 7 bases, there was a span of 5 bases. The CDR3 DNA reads TGTGCCAGCAGTTTCGGAAATACGCAGTATTTT. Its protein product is CASSFGNTQYF.

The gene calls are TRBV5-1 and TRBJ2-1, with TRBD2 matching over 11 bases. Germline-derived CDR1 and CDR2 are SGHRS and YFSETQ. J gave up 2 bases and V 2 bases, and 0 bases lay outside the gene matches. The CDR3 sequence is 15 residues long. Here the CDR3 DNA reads TGCGCCAGCAGCTTTAGCGGGGGGGCCTACAATGAGCAGTTCTTC. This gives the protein CASSFSGGAYNEQFF.

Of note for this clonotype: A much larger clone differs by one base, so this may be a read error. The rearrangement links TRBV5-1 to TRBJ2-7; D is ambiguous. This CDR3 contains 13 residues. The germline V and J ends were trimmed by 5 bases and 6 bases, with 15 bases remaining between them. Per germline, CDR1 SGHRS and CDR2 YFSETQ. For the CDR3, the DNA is TGCGCCAGCAGGCGACTGAGCCCAGTCGAGCAGTACTTC. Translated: CASRRLSPVEQYF.

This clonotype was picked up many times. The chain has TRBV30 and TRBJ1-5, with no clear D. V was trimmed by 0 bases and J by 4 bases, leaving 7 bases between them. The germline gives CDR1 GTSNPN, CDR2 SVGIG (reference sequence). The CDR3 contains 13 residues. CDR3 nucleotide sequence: TGTGCCTGGAGTGTAAGGGAGAATCAGCCCCAGCATTTT. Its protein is CAWSVRENQPQHF.

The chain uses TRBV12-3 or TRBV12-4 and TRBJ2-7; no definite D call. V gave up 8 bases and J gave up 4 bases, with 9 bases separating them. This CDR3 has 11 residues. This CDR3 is CASAEGYEQYF. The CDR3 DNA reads TGTGCCAGCGCCGAAGGGTACGAGCAGTACTTC.

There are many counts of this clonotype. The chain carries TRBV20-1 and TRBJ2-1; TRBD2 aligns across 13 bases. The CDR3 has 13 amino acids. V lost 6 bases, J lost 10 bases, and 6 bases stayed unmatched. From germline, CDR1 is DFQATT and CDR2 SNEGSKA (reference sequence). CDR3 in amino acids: CSAKGLAGVEQFF. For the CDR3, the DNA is TGCAGTGCAAAAGGACTAGCGGGGGTAGAGCAGTTCTTC.

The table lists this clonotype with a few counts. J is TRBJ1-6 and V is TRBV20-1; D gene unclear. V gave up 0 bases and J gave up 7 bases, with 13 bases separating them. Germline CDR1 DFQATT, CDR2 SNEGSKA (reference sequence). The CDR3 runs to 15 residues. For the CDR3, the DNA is TGCAGTGCTAGAGAGTTGGGTAATGTGAATTCACCCCTCCACTTT. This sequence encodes CSARELGNVNSPLHF.

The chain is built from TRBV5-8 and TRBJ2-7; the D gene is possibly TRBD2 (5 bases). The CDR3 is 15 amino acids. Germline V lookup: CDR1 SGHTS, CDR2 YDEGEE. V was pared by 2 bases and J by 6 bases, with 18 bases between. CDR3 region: CASSFPLRGPAEQYV. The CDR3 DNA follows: TGTGCCAGCAGCTTTCCTCTACGAGGGCCAGCCGAGCAGTACGTC.

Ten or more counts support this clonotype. CDR3 amino acids: CASSFSGTGAQKLFF. DNA for the CDR3: TGTGCCAGCAGCTTCTCCGGGACAGGGGCCCAAAAACTGTTTTTT. The V and J genes are TRBV7-2 and TRBJ1-4, with 10 bases identical to TRBD1. The CDR3 is made up of 15 amino acids. J gave up 9 bases and V 3 bases, and 7 bases lay outside the gene matches. Germline lookup yields CDR1 SGHTA and CDR2 FQGNSA.